The T cell receptor (beta chain) described here comes from a study of CD8 T cells in Susac syndrome. The CDR3 extends over 14 amino acids. Germline V gives CDR1 MNHNS, CDR2 SASEGT. The V end lost 0 bases, the J end lost 14 bases, and 14 bases lay between the germline ends. Random hexamers primed reverse transcription of roughly 0.45 to 1 ug RNA. Amplification of TCR beta CDR3 spanned 54 Vbeta and 13 Jbeta via immunoSEQ multiplex PCR. From the immunoSEQ multiplex PCR reads, TCRdb called clonotypes with MiXCR, one entry per CDR3 protein. The data contain more than 200,000 distinct CDR3 sequences, 93% of them singletons.

V is TRBV6-1 and J is TRBJ1-6; D is uncertain. Sequencing used CD4+ T cells from PBMCs. This receptor was taken from a human donor with multiple sclerosis. The CDR3 DNA reads TGTGCCAGCAGTGAAGCTACCGGTTCCAGGACCCTCCACTTT. This translates into CASSEATGSRTLHF.